This TCR beta chain was found in a study of T cells in Graves' hyperthyroidism and ophthalmopathy. Overall study findings and caveats: Clonotypes that were expanded in thyroid above 0.001 mostly appeared in blood too. The authors' 13 V-J model separated ophthalmopathy from stable hyperthyroidism.

With respect to this clonotype: Its target is not known. At one of its ends the junction is not consistent with the germline gene, which may arise from a read error.

The V gene's germline CDR1 is SSHAT and CDR2 FNYEAQ (reference sequence). The CDR3 consists of 16 residues. Among the patients, aged 18 to 65, hyperthyroidism was newly diagnosed and had lasted under 2 months. Template material for amplifying TCR beta CDR3 regions consisted of RNA transcripts. A set of HTBI primers served as the primers for a first-round RT-PCR of the TCR CDR3. TCRdb passed the multiplex PCR reads through MiXCR, listing each CDR3 protein once. Of roughly 840,000 distinct CDR3 sequences listed, over 35% are singletons. The V and J genes are TRBV7-7 and TRBJ2-5, with 9 bases fitting TRBD2. The sequenced sample consisted of blood. This receptor was taken from a man between 18 and 29 years old with Graves' hyperthyroidism. The CDR3 bases are TGTGCTAGCAGCTTAGCGCCTGCGGGAGGGTGGGAGACCCAGTACTTC. It yields the protein CASSLAPAGGWETQYF.